The TCR beta chain described here comes from a study of identical twins. J gave up 5 bases and V 6 bases, and 4 bases lay outside the gene matches. The CDR3 is 13 residues long. CDR1 and CDR2 (germline): MNHEY, SMNVEV (reference sequence). The study, taken as a whole, reports: Insertion counts were lower in abundant cord blood beta clonotypes, a trend that memory repertoires did not show. Excess sharing between twins was weaker in beta out-of-frame sequences. It was out-of-frame TCR alpha sharing in monozygotic twins that models underestimated.

TCRdb fed the 5' RACE reads into MiXCR, producing one record per CDR3 protein. Found here are hundreds of thousands of distinct CDR3 sequences, around 6% of them singletons; the top ten hold approximately 2%. This clonotype was seen at least ten times. Its target is not known. The sequenced material came from naive T cells sorted from blood. This rearrangement joins TRBV27 to TRBJ1-1; 9 bases fit TRBD1. This receptor was taken from a man younger than 30 in good health. The CDR3 DNA reads as TGTGCCAGCAGCTGGACAGGGGTGACTGAAGCTTTCTTT. Translating it yields CASSWTGVTEAFF.